This TCR beta chain was sequenced in a study of neurological immune-mediated disorders. CDR3 size: 15 residues. After removal of 6 bases from V and 0 bases from J, the junction contained 2 bases not matched to a gene. A single record per CDR3 protein comes from TCRdb applying MiXCR to the 5' RACE reads. The repertoire holds under 80,000 distinct CDR3 sequences, with 3% to 5% as singletons. This clonotype came up many times. Sequenced material: PBMCs. The chain recombines TRBV12-3 or TRBV12-4 with TRBJ2-3; 11 nucleotides line up with TRBD2. The receptor's source is a young man with multiple sclerosis. The CDR3: CASRRTSGSTDTQYF. CDR3 DNA: TGTGCCAGCAGAAGGACTAGCGGGAGCACAGATACGCAGTATTTT.